The next 17 T cell receptor beta chains were all read from a single sample in a study of blood T cell repertoires in COVID-19. Assay used: immunoSEQ multiplex PCR; TCRdb lists only in-frame clones, some missing. Among about 130,000 clones listed, approximately 80% were seen once. Material: peripheral blood. The receptors derive from a woman aged 60-75 years with active or convalescent COVID-19.

The chain is built from TRBV7-9 and TRBJ1-2, with TRBD1 matching 8 bases. V shed 5 bases and J 3 bases; nucleotides not matched to a gene: 14. CDR1 and CDR2 (germline): SEHNR, FQNEAQ (reference sequence). The CDR3 spans 17 residues. CDR3 coding DNA: TGTGCCAGCAGCACCAGCTTCCTTACAGGGGGAGACTATGGCTACACCTTC. It translates to CASSTSFLTGGDYGYTF.

This clone was picked up a small number of times. The chain joins TRBV6-5 to TRBJ2-1, with 7 bases matching TRBD1. Trimming took 6 bases from V and 0 from J; bases not matched to a gene: 8. The germline V gene encodes CDR1 MNHEY and CDR2 SVGAGI. The CDR3 runs 16 residues. The CDR3 coding sequence is TGTGCCAGCAGCTACAGGGGAATAGGCTCCTACAATGAGCAGTTCTTC. Its protein is CASSYRGIGSYNEQFF.

In its sample, this clone was seen once. V gene TRBV19 combines with J gene TRBJ2-3; the D gene is possibly TRBD1 (6 bases). The V and J ends lost 2 bases and 6 bases respectively, with 15 bases between them. The CDR3 is 15 residues long. CDR1 is LNHDA, CDR2 SQIVND, per germline (reference sequence). CDR3 DNA: TGTGCCAGTAGTATATTCCCCGCAGGGGCCGATACGCAGTATTTT. It translates to CASSIFPAGADTQYF.

J is TRBJ2-5 and V is TRBV27; TRBD2 agrees at 8 bases. The CDR3 runs 15 residues. Germline-derived CDR1 and CDR2 are MNHEY and SMNVEV (reference sequence). V lost 3 bases to trimming and J lost 5 bases; unmatched junction nucleotides: 8. CDR3 loop: CASSFWRGAQETQYF. The CDR3 DNA sequence: TGTGCCAGCAGTTTTTGGCGGGGGGCCCAGGAGACCCAGTACTTC.

The rearrangement links TRBV10-3 to TRBJ1-6; D remains ambiguous. Germline-derived CDR1 and CDR2 are ENHRY and SYGVKD. The CDR3 sequence is 13 residues long. The V and J ends lost 7 bases and 2 bases respectively, with 6 bases between them. Here the CDR3 reads CAIKSAYNSPLHF. CDR3 sequence (DNA): TGTGCCATCAAAAGCGCCTATAATTCACCCCTCCACTTT.

V is TRBV6-2 or TRBV6-3 and J is TRBJ2-2; 9 bases are a match to TRBD1. CDR1 and CDR2 from the germline V gene are MNHEY and SVGEGT. The CDR3 is made up of 16 amino acids. With 0 bases clipped from V and 3 bases from J, the junction kept 2 bases outside the gene matches. As DNA, the CDR3 is TGTGCCAGCAGTTACTCAAGGACAGGGGACACCGGGGAGCTGTTTTTT. It specifies CASSYSRTGDTGELFF.

This clone was seen just once. This chain links TRBV7-2 with TRBJ2-1, with D maybe TRBD2 (5 bases). The CDR3 contains 15 residues. CDR1 SGHTA and CDR2 FQGNSA come from the germline V gene. V dropped 4 bases and J dropped 6 bases, with 16 bases sitting between them. The CDR3 loop reads CASSSRPGKTNEQFF. The CDR3 coding sequence is TGTGCCAGCAGCTCAAGACCCGGGAAGACCAATGAGCAGTTCTTC.

This clone was observed a few times. This chain connects TRBV6-4 to TRBJ2-5; TRBD2 matches at 10 bases. CDR1 and CDR2 (germline): MRHNA, SNTAGT. The CDR3 sequence is 14 residues long. V lost 3 bases, J lost 9 bases, and 7 bases stayed unmatched. CDR3 region: CASSEASGSWPQYF. The CDR3 coding sequence is TGTGCCAGCAGTGAGGCTAGCGGGAGTTGGCCCCAGTACTTC.

The J gene is TRBJ1-1, the V gene TRBV23-1, with 7 bases lining up with TRBD1. TRBV23-1 is sorted into the ORF group, with uncertain function. Trimming at V came to 3 bases and at J to 2 bases, leaving 15 bases not matched to a gene. The CDR3 is made up of 18 amino acids. CDR3 coding DNA: TGCGCCAGCAGTCAGGACCCGCGGGACAGTATCCCTAACACTGAAGCTTTCTTT. Amino acid sequence: CASSQDPRDSIPNTEAFF.

The chain employs TRBV5-1 and TRBJ2-2, with 8 bases identical to TRBD2. Unmatched junction bases numbered 4, after V lost 0 bases and J lost 0 bases. This CDR3 has 17 amino acids. Germline values: CDR1 SGHRS, CDR2 YFSETQ. CDR3 in DNA: TGCGCCAGCAGCTTGGGGGCTAGCGGGTCGAACACCGGGGAGCTGTTTTTT. Its translation is CASSLGASGSNTGELFF.

This clone occurred a few times. Written as DNA, the CDR3 is TGTGCCAGCAGTTTACCAGGGGGAAACTATGGCTACACCTTC. The encoded protein is CASSLPGGNYGYTF. The J gene is TRBJ1-2, the V gene TRBV28, with 7 bases lining up with TRBD1. The CDR3 spans 14 residues. In germline, CDR1 is MDHEN, CDR2 SYDVKM. J gave up 2 bases and V 2 bases, and 2 bases lay outside the gene matches.

This clone was seen a single time. The chain recombines TRBV6-5 with TRBJ1-2; 9 bases match TRBD1. The junction had 4 bases not matched to a gene; V was cut back by 6 bases and J by 5 bases. The CDR3 extends over 13 amino acids. The germline V gene encodes CDR1 MNHEY and CDR2 SVGAGI. This chain's CDR3 is CASRGQGWYGYTF. CDR3 coding DNA: TGTGCCAGCAGGGGACAGGGTTGGTATGGCTACACCTTC.

CDR3 sequence reads: CASSLRGRTEAFF. For the CDR3, the DNA is TGTGCCAGCAGCCTCAGGGGCAGGACTGAAGCTTTCTTT. V usage is TRBV28 and J usage is TRBJ1-1; a weak D match, TRBD1 (6 bases). Trimming pared 6 bases from V and 5 bases from J, leaving 13 bases between. The germline V gene encodes CDR1 MDHEN and CDR2 SYDVKM. The length of the CDR3 is 13 residues.

This sequence joins TRBV6-1 and TRBJ1-6; the D is unclear. The V gene lost 0 bases and the J gene lost 14 bases, with 14 bases spanning the gap. Germline-derived CDR1 and CDR2 are MNHNS and SASEGT. This CDR3 comprises 14 residues. CDR3 coding DNA: TGTGCCAGCAGTGAAGCGGGCGACCTCCTAACCCTCCACTTT. This codes for CASSEAGDLLTLHF.

This chain links TRBV20-1 with TRBJ1-1; maybe TRBD1 (6 bases). The ends were cut back, 3 bases at V and 7 bases at J, with 15 bases in the middle. The CDR3 contains 13 residues. CDR1 and CDR2 from the germline V gene are DFQATT and SNEGSKA (reference sequence). The CDR3 nucleotides read TGCAGTGCTAGTCGACGCCTAGGGGGTGAAGCTTTCTTT. The encoded protein is CSASRRLGGEAFF.

This chain connects TRBV2 to TRBJ1-5; D is perhaps TRBD1 (5 bases). Between the trimmed V and J ends, which lost 4 bases and 4 bases, there was a span of 11 bases. Germline values: CDR1 SNHLY, CDR2 FYNNEI. The CDR3 contains 14 residues. As DNA, the CDR3 is TGTGCCAGCAGTGCCGGGGGATGGAATCAGCCCCAGCATTTT. Its translation is CASSAGGWNQPQHF.

The rearrangement joins TRBV10-3 to TRBJ2-1, with D possibly TRBD2 on 7 matching bases. The CDR3 sequence is 13 residues long. With 7 bases removed from V and 7 bases from J, the gap between germline ends came to 14 bases. CDR1 is ENHRY and CDR2 is SYGVKD in the germline V gene. The CDR3 protein is CAIKRDTENEQFF. The DNA of the CDR3 is TGTGCCATCAAGCGGGACACGGAAAATGAGCAGTTCTTC.